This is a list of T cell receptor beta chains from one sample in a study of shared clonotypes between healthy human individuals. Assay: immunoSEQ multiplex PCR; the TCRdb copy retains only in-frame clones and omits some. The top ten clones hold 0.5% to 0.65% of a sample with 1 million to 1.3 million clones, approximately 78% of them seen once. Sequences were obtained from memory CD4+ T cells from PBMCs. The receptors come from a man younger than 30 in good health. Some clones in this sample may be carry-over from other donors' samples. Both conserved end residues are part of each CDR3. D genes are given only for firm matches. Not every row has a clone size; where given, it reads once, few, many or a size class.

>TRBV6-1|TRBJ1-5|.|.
CASSEQDGSEQPQHF
TGTGCCAGCAGTGAACAGGACGGGTCCGAGCAGCCCCAGCATTTT
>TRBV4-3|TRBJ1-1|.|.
CASSLSGNTEAFF
TGCGCCAGCAGCCTCTCGGGGAACACTGAAGCTTTCTTT
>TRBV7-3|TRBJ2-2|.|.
CASSLGLGMANTGELFF
TGTGCCAGCAGCTTAGGTCTCGGGATGGCGAACACCGGGGAGCTGTTTTTT
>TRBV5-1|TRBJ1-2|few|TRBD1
CASSLGQGARYGYTF
TGCGCCAGCAGCCTGGGACAGGGGGCACGGTATGGCTACACCTTC
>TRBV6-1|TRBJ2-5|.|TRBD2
CASSESVPSGSKEETQYF
TGTGCCAGCAGTGAATCGGTGCCTAGCGGGAGCAAGGAGGAGACCCAGTACTTC
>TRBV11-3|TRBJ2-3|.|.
CASSQGGAGADTQYF
TGTGCCAGCAGCCAAGGAGGGGCAGGGGCAGATACGCAGTATTTT
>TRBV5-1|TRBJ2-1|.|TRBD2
CASSNPSGSYYEQFF
TGCGCCAGCAGTAATCCTAGCGGGAGTTATTATGAGCAGTTCTTC
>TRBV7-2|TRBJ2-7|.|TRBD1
CASSSSGTGVNEQYF
TGTGCCAGCAGCTCCTCCGGGACAGGGGTCAACGAGCAGTACTTC
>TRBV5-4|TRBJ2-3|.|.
CASSTPAGSQSTDTQYF
TGTGCCAGCAGCACTCCTGCTGGTAGCCAAAGCACAGATACGCAGTATTTT
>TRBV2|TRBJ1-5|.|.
CASSPTVNNQPQHF
TGTGCCAGCAGTCCTACAGTGAACAATCAGCCCCAGCATTTT
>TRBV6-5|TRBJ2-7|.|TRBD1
CASSTPGQGYEQYF
TGTGCCAGCAGTACGCCGGGACAGGGGTACGAGCAGTACTTC
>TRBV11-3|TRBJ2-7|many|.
CASSLGENEQYF
TGTGCCAGCAGCCTAGGGGAGAACGAGCAGTACTTC
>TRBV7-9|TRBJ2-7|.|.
CASSRLDEEQYF
TGTGCCAGCAGCAGACTGGACGAAGAGCAGTACTTC
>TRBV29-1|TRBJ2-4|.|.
CSVKGLGSKNIQYF
TGCAGCGTCAAGGGGCTGGGTTCCAAAAACATTCAGTACTTC
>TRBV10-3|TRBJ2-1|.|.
CAISESPGLVRVEQFF
TGTGCCATCAGTGAGTCCCCCGGACTGGTCCGGGTCGAGCAGTTCTTC
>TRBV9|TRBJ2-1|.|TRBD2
CASSVAGAGGHRGQFF
TGTGCCAGCAGCGTAGCGGGAGCGGGAGGCCACCGCGGGCAGTTCTTC
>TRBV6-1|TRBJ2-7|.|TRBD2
CASSERGDSYEQYF
TGTGCCAGCAGTGAGCGGGGGGATTCCTACGAGCAGTACTTC
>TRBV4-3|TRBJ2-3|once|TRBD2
CASSQEPPGGSWADTQYF
TGCGCCAGCAGCCAAGAGCCTCCGGGCGGGAGTTGGGCAGATACGCAGTATTTT
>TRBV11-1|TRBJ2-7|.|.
CASSTVLVTGYEQYF
TGTGCCAGCAGCACCGTACTAGTCACGGGCTACGAGCAGTACTTC
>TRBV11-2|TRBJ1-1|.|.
CASSLLWVNTEAFF
TGTGCCAGCAGCTTGTTATGGGTGAACACTGAAGCTTTCTTT
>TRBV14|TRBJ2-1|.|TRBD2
CASSQFSGRNHEQFF
TGTGCCAGCAGCCAGTTTAGCGGGAGAAATCATGAGCAGTTCTTC
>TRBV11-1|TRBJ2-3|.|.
CASSLVVSVSLSDTQYF
TGTGCCAGCAGCTTAGTGGTCTCAGTTAGTCTTTCAGATACGCAGTATTTT
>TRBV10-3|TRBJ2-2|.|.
CAIKGAGVTGELFF
TGTGCCATCAAAGGGGCAGGAGTCACCGGGGAGCTGTTTTTT
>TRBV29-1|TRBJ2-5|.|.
CSHYRAGETQYF
TGCAGCCACTATCGGGCCGGCGAGACCCAGTACTTC
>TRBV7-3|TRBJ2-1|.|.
CASSLNRGLGNNEQFF
TGTGCCAGCAGCTTAAACCGTGGGTTGGGCAACAATGAGCAGTTCTTC
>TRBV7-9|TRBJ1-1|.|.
CASSFGGLTEAFF
TGTGCCAGCAGCTTTGGGGGGCTCACTGAAGCTTTCTTT
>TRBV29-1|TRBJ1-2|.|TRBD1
CSVGQGGGYTF
TGCAGCGTCGGACAGGGTGGAGGCTACACCTTC